A selection of T cell receptor beta chains follows, all from one sample in a study of CD8 T cells in ankylosing spondylitis. TCRdb reanalysed the 5' RACE reads using MiXCR and keeps one entry per CDR3 protein. The repertoire holds approximately 180,000 distinct CDR3 sequences, with roughly 18% as singletons. Sequencing was performed on blood, either unsorted or a sorted T cell fraction (not recorded which). The receptors derive from a male donor aged 5-29 years with ankylosing spondylitis or in good health (not recorded which). Each CDR3 is given with its conserved first and last residue. The D gene is left open where the match is weak. Clone size is given for some rows only: seen once, a few or many times, or a class if the clone is expanded.

abundance	d_gene	v_gene	j_gene	CDR3nt	CDR3aa
NA	TRBD2	TRBV29-1	TRBJ2-3	TGCAGCGTTGACCCTACTAGCGGGAGGCTCAGTAGCACAGATACGCAGTATTTT	CSVDPTSGRLSSTDTQYF
many	NA	TRBV6-5	TRBJ2-1	TGTGCCAGCAGTTACTCGACATCCCACCACAATGAGCAGTTCTTC	CASSYSTSHHNEQFF
many	NA	TRBV29-1	TRBJ1-3	TGCAGCGCCGCCACAGGGCACTCTGGAAACACCATATATTTT	CSAATGHSGNTIYF
many	TRBD2	TRBV15	TRBJ2-5	TGTGCCACCAGCAGCCTAGCGGGGGAAGAGACCCAGTACTTC	CATSSLAGEETQYF
many	NA	TRBV24-1	TRBJ2-1	TGTGCCACCAGTGATTATAATGAGCAGTTCTTC	CATSDYNEQFF
many	NA	TRBV21-1	TRBJ2-3	TGTGCCAGCAGCAAGTTTCGAGGTGGTGCAGATACGCAGTATTTT	CASSKFRGGADTQYF
many	TRBD2	TRBV12-3/TRBV12-4	TRBJ2-7	TGTGCCAGCAGACCGGGACTAGCGGGAGCCTACGAGCAGTACTTC	CASRPGLAGAYEQYF
many	TRBD1	TRBV24-1	TRBJ2-3	TGTGCCACCAGTGCGGGACAGGGATACACAGATACGCAGTATTTT	CATSAGQGYTDTQYF
many	TRBD2	TRBV19	TRBJ2-1	TGTGCCAGTTTGGACCTAGCGGGAGGTTCCAATGAGCAGTTCTTC	CASLDLAGGSNEQFF
many	TRBD2	TRBV29-1	TRBJ2-1	TGCAGCGTTGACGCACAGGGGGTCTATTGGACTAGCGGGCGGAATGAGCAGTTCTTC	CSVDAQGVYWTSGRNEQFF
many	NA	TRBV7-6	TRBJ1-4	TGTGCCAGCAGCTGGGGTAGTGTAGCTAATGAAAAACTGTTTTTT	CASSWGSVANEKLFF
many	TRBD1	TRBV12-3/TRBV12-4	TRBJ1-6	TGTGCCAGCAGTTTCTCGACCGGGACAGCCCAAAATTCACCCCTCCACTTT	CASSFSTGTAQNSPLHF
many	NA	TRBV7-2	TRBJ2-4	TGTGCCAGCAGCTTAGGAATAGCCAAAAACATTCAGTACTTC	CASSLGIAKNIQYF
many	TRBD1	TRBV20-1	TRBJ2-3	TGCAGTGCTAGAGCGGGACAGGGGACAGATACGCAGTATTTT	CSARAGQGTDTQYF
many	NA	TRBV5-1	TRBJ2-3	TGCGCCAGCACCCGGTTAGAGGGTACAGATACGCAGTATTTT	CASTRLEGTDTQYF
many	NA	TRBV30	TRBJ2-3	TGTGCCTGGAGTTCCACCGGAGGAACAGATACGCAGTATTTT	CAWSSTGGTDTQYF
many	TRBD2	TRBV10-3	TRBJ2-3	TGTGCCATCAGAGACACCGGGACTAGCGGGCCCCCAGATACGCAGTATTTT	CAIRDTGTSGPPDTQYF
NA	NA	TRBV15	TRBJ2-2	TGTGCCACCAGCAGAGATCCCAGAAACACCGGGGAGCTGTTTTTT	CATSRDPRNTGELFF
many	NA	TRBV7-9	TRBJ2-5	TGTGCCAGCAGCCCTCACCCCCAAGGGCTCCAAGAGACCCAGTACTTC	CASSPHPQGLQETQYF
NA	NA	TRBV14	TRBJ2-1	TGTGCCAGCAGCCAAATTCCGTGGAGCGGCTCCTACAATGAGCAGTTCTTC	CASSQIPWSGSYNEQFF